The entry below describes one TCR beta chain. What it binds is unknown. This entry belongs to a study of blood T cells in healthy people across ages. Study-wide points: From one million sequenced T cells, diversity estimates were lower bounds.

A J-beta primer mix and a sample-barcoded 5' primer were used in a second PCR of roughly 6 to 11 cycles. TCRdb ran MiXCR on the 5' RACE reads and lists one entry per CDR3 protein. In the table there are under 800,000 distinct CDR3 sequences, more than 40% of which are singletons. Germline V gene lookup returns CDR1 SGHVS and CDR2 FQNEAQ. The CDR3 runs to 17 residues. The chain links TRBV7-8 to TRBJ2-1; D is undetermined. The J call is in doubt because the DNA end fits TRBJ2-7 better. The TCR originated in a woman aged 60-75 years in good health. Sample: blood. CDR3 sequence (DNA): TGTGCCAGCAGCTCCCTAAGGTCCGGGTCTCCCTACAATGAGCAGTACTTC. Translation: CASSSLRSGSPYNEQYF.